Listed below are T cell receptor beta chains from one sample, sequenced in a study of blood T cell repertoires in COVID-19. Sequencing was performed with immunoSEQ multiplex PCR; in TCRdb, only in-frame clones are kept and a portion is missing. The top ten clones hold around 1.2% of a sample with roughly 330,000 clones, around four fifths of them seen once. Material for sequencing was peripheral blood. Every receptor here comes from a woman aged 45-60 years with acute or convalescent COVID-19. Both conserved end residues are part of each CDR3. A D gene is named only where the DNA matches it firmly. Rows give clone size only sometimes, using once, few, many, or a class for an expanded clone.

CDR3 DNA: TGTGCCAGCAGCGAACAAACGACAGGGGTAGGAGGCTACACCTTC
CDR3 protein: CASSEQTTGVGGYTF
D gene: TRBD1
clone size: NA
J gene: TRBJ1-2
V gene: TRBV11-2

CDR3 DNA: TGTGCCAGCAGCTGGGACAGGGCTAACTATGGCTACACCTTC
CDR3 protein: CASSWDRANYGYTF
D gene: TRBD1
clone size: few
J gene: TRBJ1-2
V gene: TRBV5-4

CDR3 DNA: TGTGCCAGCAGTTACGGACTTAATGAAAAACTGTTTTTT
CDR3 protein: CASSYGLNEKLFF
D gene: NA
clone size: NA
J gene: TRBJ1-4
V gene: TRBV6-5

CDR3 DNA: TGTGCCAGCAGTTACTTGGGCCTGAACACTGAAGCTTTCTTT
CDR3 protein: CASSYLGLNTEAFF
D gene: NA
clone size: NA
J gene: TRBJ1-1
V gene: TRBV6-2/TRBV6-3

CDR3 DNA: TGCAGCGCCGGAGGGAGCGGGGGACCCACCGGGGAGCTGTTTTTT
CDR3 protein: CSAGGSGGPTGELFF
D gene: TRBD2
clone size: NA
J gene: TRBJ2-2
V gene: TRBV29-1

CDR3 DNA: TGTGCCAGCAGCTTAGGGCTCTCTGGAAACACCATATATTTT
CDR3 protein: CASSLGLSGNTIYF
D gene: NA
clone size: NA
J gene: TRBJ1-3
V gene: TRBV7-2

CDR3 DNA: TGTGCCAGCAGTGCCATACAGGGGTCGAACACTGAAGCTTTCTTT
CDR3 protein: CASSAIQGSNTEAFF
D gene: TRBD1
clone size: NA
J gene: TRBJ1-1
V gene: TRBV25-1

CDR3 DNA: TGTGCCAGCAGCCCGAGGACAGTGTATACCTACGAGCAGTACTTC
CDR3 protein: CASSPRTVYTYEQYF
D gene: NA
clone size: NA
J gene: TRBJ2-7
V gene: TRBV6-5

CDR3 DNA: TGTGCCAGCAGTCTAGACAGGGGGGGTTATGGCTACACCTTC
CDR3 protein: CASSLDRGGYGYTF
D gene: TRBD1
clone size: NA
J gene: TRBJ1-2
V gene: TRBV27

CDR3 DNA: TGTGCCAGCTCACCGTCGGGACAGGGGATCAACGAGCAGTACTTC
CDR3 protein: CASSPSGQGINEQYF
D gene: TRBD1
clone size: NA
J gene: TRBJ2-7
V gene: TRBV18

CDR3 DNA: TGTGCCAGCAGGACCGGGACAGGGGGCACCGGGGAGCTGTTTTTT
CDR3 protein: CASRTGTGGTGELFF
D gene: TRBD1
clone size: NA
J gene: TRBJ2-2
V gene: TRBV5-4

CDR3 DNA: TGTGCCAGCTCACCGACAGGGAACACTGAAGCTTTCTTT
CDR3 protein: CASSPTGNTEAFF
D gene: NA
clone size: few
J gene: TRBJ1-1
V gene: TRBV18

CDR3 DNA: TGTGCCGGCCGGGAGCAGGGCGACACCATATATTTT
CDR3 protein: CAGREQGDTIYF
D gene: NA
clone size: NA
J gene: TRBJ1-3
V gene: TRBV2

CDR3 DNA: TGTGCCTGGAATGACAAAAGGGGGCGAGGGTACAATCAGCCCCAGCATTTT
CDR3 protein: CAWNDKRGRGYNQPQHF
D gene: TRBD1
clone size: NA
J gene: TRBJ1-5
V gene: TRBV30

CDR3 DNA: TGTGCCAGCGTCAGGGTCCCGAACACTGAAGCTTTCTTT
CDR3 protein: CASVRVPNTEAFF
D gene: NA
clone size: NA
J gene: TRBJ1-1
V gene: TRBV6-6

CDR3 DNA: TGTGTCAGTACCAGGGCAAGAGGTATTTTCTACAATGAGCAGTTCTTC
CDR3 protein: CVSTRARGIFYNEQFF
D gene: NA
clone size: NA
J gene: TRBJ2-1
V gene: TRBV19

CDR3 DNA: TGCAGCGTTGAGGGGGGAGGAAATGGAGAGCAGTACTTC
CDR3 protein: CSVEGGGNGEQYF
D gene: NA
clone size: NA
J gene: TRBJ2-7
V gene: TRBV29-1

CDR3 DNA: TGCGCCAGCAGCTTGATAGGACAGAACTATGGCTACACCTTC
CDR3 protein: CASSLIGQNYGYTF
D gene: NA
clone size: NA
J gene: TRBJ1-2
V gene: TRBV5-1

CDR3 DNA: TGTGCCAGCAGATCACAGCGCAATCAGCCCCAGCATTTT
CDR3 protein: CASRSQRNQPQHF
D gene: NA
clone size: NA
J gene: TRBJ1-5
V gene: TRBV12-3/TRBV12-4

CDR3 DNA: TGCGCCACACGGGAGGGCTCCTACAATGAGCAGTTCTTC
CDR3 protein: CATREGSYNEQFF
D gene: TRBD2
clone size: NA
J gene: TRBJ2-1
V gene: TRBV5-1

CDR3 DNA: TGTGCCAGCAGCCTGCTAGCGGATTCGCATGAGCAGTTCTTC
CDR3 protein: CASSLLADSHEQFF
D gene: TRBD2
clone size: NA
J gene: TRBJ2-1
V gene: TRBV7-9

CDR3 DNA: TGTGCCAGCAGTCCGGACAGGAACGAGCAGTACTTC
CDR3 protein: CASSPDRNEQYF
D gene: TRBD1
clone size: NA
J gene: TRBJ2-7
V gene: TRBV12-3/TRBV12-4

CDR3 DNA: TGCGCCAGCAGCTTTTTAGGGGGCGATCAGCCCCAGCATTTT
CDR3 protein: CASSFLGGDQPQHF
D gene: TRBD1
clone size: NA
J gene: TRBJ1-5
V gene: TRBV5-1

CDR3 DNA: TGCGCCAGCAGCAAAAATTCAGGGCAACTTAATGAAAAACTGTTTTTT
CDR3 protein: CASSKNSGQLNEKLFF
D gene: NA
clone size: NA
J gene: TRBJ1-4
V gene: TRBV5-1

CDR3 DNA: TGTGCCAGCAGCCCGTCCAGGGAATGGGCTTTCTTT
CDR3 protein: CASSPSREWAFF
D gene: NA
clone size: once
J gene: TRBJ1-1
V gene: TRBV2

CDR3 DNA: TGTGCCAGCAGCCAACAGGGGTGGGGCACTGAAGCTTTCTTT
CDR3 protein: CASSQQGWGTEAFF
D gene: TRBD1
clone size: NA
J gene: TRBJ1-1
V gene: TRBV7-2

CDR3 DNA: TGTGCCAGCAGCTTAGAAGTGGGGAGTCAAGATACGCAGTATTTT
CDR3 protein: CASSLEVGSQDTQYF
D gene: NA
clone size: NA
J gene: TRBJ2-3
V gene: TRBV7-2

CDR3 DNA: TGTGCCAGCAGCCAGGGACAGGGAACCTATGGCTACACCTTC
CDR3 protein: CASSQGQGTYGYTF
D gene: TRBD1
clone size: NA
J gene: TRBJ1-2
V gene: TRBV5-8

CDR3 DNA: TGTGCCAGTAGTGCAACTAGCGGGGGAAACTACAATGAGCAGTTCTTC
CDR3 protein: CASSATSGGNYNEQFF
D gene: TRBD2
clone size: NA
J gene: TRBJ2-1
V gene: TRBV19

CDR3 DNA: TGTGCCAGCAGTGGGGACAAGAATCAGCCCCAGCATTTT
CDR3 protein: CASSGDKNQPQHF
D gene: NA
clone size: NA
J gene: TRBJ1-5
V gene: TRBV25-1

CDR3 DNA: TGTGCCAGCAGCGAACACAATAATGAAAAACTGTTTTTT
CDR3 protein: CASSEHNNEKLFF
D gene: NA
clone size: NA
J gene: TRBJ1-4
V gene: TRBV5-4

CDR3 DNA: TGTGCCAGCAGCCTGGGGACAGGGGCGGGCACAGATACGCAGTATTTT
CDR3 protein: CASSLGTGAGTDTQYF
D gene: TRBD1
clone size: NA
J gene: TRBJ2-3
V gene: TRBV5-5

CDR3 DNA: TGTGCCATCAGTAGGACTAGCGGCTCCTACAATGAGCAGTTCTTC
CDR3 protein: CAISRTSGSYNEQFF
D gene: TRBD2
clone size: NA
J gene: TRBJ2-1
V gene: TRBV10-3

CDR3 DNA: TGTGCCAGCAGCTTAGCGAGGGATCAGCCCCAGCATTTT
CDR3 protein: CASSLARDQPQHF
D gene: NA
clone size: once
J gene: TRBJ1-5
V gene: TRBV7-2

CDR3 DNA: TGTGCCTGGAGGGGTGGAAGGGGAGGAGCTAACTATGGCTACACCTTC
CDR3 protein: CAWRGGRGGANYGYTF
D gene: NA
clone size: NA
J gene: TRBJ1-2
V gene: TRBV30

CDR3 DNA: TGTGCCAGCAGCCCCGGGGGGGGAGGCGGCTACACCTTC
CDR3 protein: CASSPGGGGGYTF
D gene: NA
clone size: NA
J gene: TRBJ1-2
V gene: TRBV3-1/TRBV3-2

CDR3 DNA: TGTGCCAGCAGCTTAAAGGGGGTTGAGAACGAGCAGTACTTC
CDR3 protein: CASSLKGVENEQYF
D gene: NA
clone size: NA
J gene: TRBJ2-7
V gene: TRBV7-2

CDR3 DNA: TGCGCCAGCAGCCAAGGTATAAGCGGGTACGAGCAGTACTTC
CDR3 protein: CASSQGISGYEQYF
D gene: NA
clone size: NA
J gene: TRBJ2-7
V gene: TRBV4-1

CDR3 DNA: TGCAGCGTTGAAGTGCTCCGGGGGGGAGAGACCCAGTACTTC
CDR3 protein: CSVEVLRGGETQYF
D gene: TRBD2
clone size: NA
J gene: TRBJ2-5
V gene: TRBV29-1

CDR3 DNA: TGTGCCAGCAGTCATCAGGGAGAGACCCAGTACTTC
CDR3 protein: CASSHQGETQYF
D gene: NA
clone size: NA
J gene: TRBJ2-5
V gene: TRBV27

CDR3 DNA: TGTGCCAGCAACCTCGGGGGGGAAGCTGAAGCTTTCTTT
CDR3 protein: CASNLGGEAEAFF
D gene: NA
clone size: NA
J gene: TRBJ1-1
V gene: TRBV12-3/TRBV12-4

CDR3 DNA: TGCGCCAGCAGCTTGGCAGGGGCCCCCGCTTACGAGCAGTACTTC
CDR3 protein: CASSLAGAPAYEQYF
D gene: NA
clone size: NA
J gene: TRBJ2-7
V gene: TRBV5-1